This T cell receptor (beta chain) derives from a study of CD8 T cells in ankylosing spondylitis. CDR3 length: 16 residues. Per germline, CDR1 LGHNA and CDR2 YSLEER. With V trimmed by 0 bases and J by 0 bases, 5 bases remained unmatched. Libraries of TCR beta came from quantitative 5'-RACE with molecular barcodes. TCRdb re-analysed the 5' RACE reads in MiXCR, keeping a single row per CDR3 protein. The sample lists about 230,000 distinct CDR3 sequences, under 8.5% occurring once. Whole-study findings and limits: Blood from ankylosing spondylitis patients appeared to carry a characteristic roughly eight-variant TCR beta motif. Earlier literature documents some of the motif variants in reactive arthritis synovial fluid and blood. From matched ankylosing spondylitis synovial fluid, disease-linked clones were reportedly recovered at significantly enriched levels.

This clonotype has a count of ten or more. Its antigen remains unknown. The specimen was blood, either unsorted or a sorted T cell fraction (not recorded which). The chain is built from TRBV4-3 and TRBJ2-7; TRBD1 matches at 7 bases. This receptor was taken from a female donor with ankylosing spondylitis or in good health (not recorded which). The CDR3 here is CASSQEHDRDSYEQYF. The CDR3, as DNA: TGCGCCAGCAGCCAAGAACACGACAGGGACTCCTACGAGCAGTACTTC.